These T cell receptor beta chains were read from a single sample in a study of response to subunit inactivated influenza vaccine. Each CDR3 protein is one row after TCRdb ran MiXCR on the RT-PCR reads. The sample records about 700,000 distinct CDR3 sequences, approximately 14% being singletons. The specimen was PBMCs from blood, collected around 15 days before vaccination. These receptor sequences come from a man aged 50 to 59 who received an inactivated influenza vaccine. Both conserved end residues are part of each CDR3. Each record gives: J gene, V gene, clone size, D gene, CDR3 DNA, CDR3 protein. D genes are given only for firm matches. Expanded clones get a size class; other rows say once, few or many, or leave the size out.

>TRBJ2-5|TRBV4-3|few|.
TGCGCCAGCAGCCAATTAGTGGGGAGAGCGCAAGAGACCCAGTACTTC
CASSQLVGRAQETQYF
>TRBJ2-7|TRBV7-2|many|.
TGTGCCAGCAGCTTAGGGGGACTCTACGAGCAGTACTTC
CASSLGGLYEQYF
>TRBJ2-6|TRBV12-3/TRBV12-4|.|.
TGTGCCAGCAGTCCCCCGGGGACTGGGGCCAACGTCCTGACTTTC
CASSPPGTGANVLTF
>TRBJ1-1|TRBV18|few|.
TGTGCCAGCTCACCGAACAGGGACACTGAAGCTTTCTTT
CASSPNRDTEAFF
>TRBJ2-1|TRBV7-7|.|.
TGTGCCAGCAGCTTAAGGTTGTATCCCGATGAGCAGTTCTTC
CASSLRLYPDEQFF
>TRBJ2-7|TRBV5-6|few|TRBD2
TGTGCCAGCAGCGGTGGTCCCGGGGGGACTACCTACGAGCAGTACTTC
CASSGGPGGTTYEQYF
>TRBJ2-3|TRBV7-9|many|TRBD2
TGTGCCAGCAGCTTCTCCCCGGGAGGTTTCACAGATACGCAGTATTTT
CASSFSPGGFTDTQYF
>TRBJ2-1|TRBV11-2|few|.
TGTGCCAGCAGCTCACAGGAGAGGGTCCTCTACAATGAGCAGTTCTTC
CASSSQERVLYNEQFF
>TRBJ1-6|TRBV7-3|.|.
TGTGCCAGCAGCTTGAGAGGCCTCGATTCACCCCTCCACTTT
CASSLRGLDSPLHF
>TRBJ2-1|TRBV7-6|.|.
TGTGCCAGCAGCATTTCCGGGACAAATTACAATGAGCAGTTCTTC
CASSISGTNYNEQFF
>TRBJ2-3|TRBV5-1|.|.
TGCGCCAGCGCCGCGCAGGGGAACACAGATACGCAGTATTTT
CASAAQGNTDTQYF
>TRBJ2-1|TRBV9|few|TRBD2
TGTGCCAGCAGCCCCAGGGGACTAGCGGGGTGGGGTGGGAGCAATGAGCAGTTCTTC
CASSPRGLAGWGGSNEQFF
>TRBJ2-3|TRBV4-3|many|.
TGCGCCAGCAGCCAACAGGGCGCCACAGATACGCAGTATTTT
CASSQQGATDTQYF
>TRBJ1-2|TRBV27|few|.
TGTGCCAGCAGTTACCGAGGCGGGCACGGCTACACCTTC
CASSYRGGHGYTF
>TRBJ2-7|TRBV29-1|few|TRBD1
TGCAGCGTTGTTCGACAGGGGAGCTCCTACGAGCAGTACTTC
CSVVRQGSSYEQYF
>TRBJ1-2|TRBV29-1|many|.
TGCAGCGTCGGATACTTCGTTGGGGAATATAACTATGGCTACACCTTC
CSVGYFVGEYNYGYTF
>TRBJ2-5|TRBV3-1|few|TRBD2
TGTGCCAGCAGCCAAGTGGGAGCGGGGGGCCGGGAGACCCAGTACTTC
CASSQVGAGGRETQYF
>TRBJ2-7|TRBV7-2|.|.
TGTGCCAGCAGCTTAGGGAAAGGGGGTAGCTACGAGCAGTACTTC
CASSLGKGGSYEQYF
>TRBJ2-3|TRBV20-1|many|.
TGCAGTGCTATTAGCGAGAAAAGCACAGATACGCAGTATTTT
CSAISEKSTDTQYF
>TRBJ2-5|TRBV13|.|TRBD1
TGTGCCAGCAGAGGGGGCCGGGGGACCCAGTACTTC
CASRGGRGTQYF
>TRBJ1-1|TRBV20-1|.|.
TGCAGTGCATTGGGACTGGGCACTGAAGCTTTCTTT
CSALGLGTEAFF
>TRBJ2-3|TRBV7-7|.|.
TGTGCTAGCAGCTTGGGAGGAGTCTCAGATACGCAGTATTTT
CASSLGGVSDTQYF
>TRBJ2-6|TRBV20-1|.|.
TGCAGTGTGAGCCGGGGCTCTGGGGCCAACGTCCTGACTTTC
CSVSRGSGANVLTF
>TRBJ1-1|TRBV20-1|few|.
TGCAGTGCTAGAGATGGCCTGTATGGTGGATCTGAAGCTTTCTTT
CSARDGLYGGSEAFF
>TRBJ2-7|TRBV4-2|few|TRBD1
TGTGCCAGCAGCCCGATGTCAGGGGGCGAACTATACGAGCAGTACTTC
CASSPMSGGELYEQYF
>TRBJ2-5|TRBV6-5|few|.
TGTGCCAGCAGTTACTCGTCTCATCCCCGGGACGGACAAGAGACCCAGTACTTC
CASSYSSHPRDGQETQYF
>TRBJ1-5|TRBV19|few|.
TGTGCCAGCGCAAGGGGCAATCAGCCCCAGCATTTT
CASARGNQPQHF
>TRBJ2-5|TRBV29-1|few|TRBD2
TGCAGCGTTGAAGAGTGGCGGGAGAGGCAGACCCAGTACTTC
CSVEEWRERQTQYF
>TRBJ1-4|TRBV10-3|few|TRBD1
TGTGCCATCAGTGTTTCCCCGGGACAGGGCAAACCAGATCTGTTTTTT
CAISVSPGQGKPDLFF
>TRBJ2-1|TRBV20-1|.|.
TGCAGTGCACCGGTGGGGCACATTCGCAATGAGCAGTTCTTC
CSAPVGHIRNEQFF
>TRBJ1-5|TRBV3-1|many|.
TGTGCCAGCAGCCAAGATCTAGGGTCTAGCAATCAGCCCCAGCATTTT
CASSQDLGSSNQPQHF
>TRBJ2-3|TRBV6-1|.|.
TGTGCCAGCAGGGGAATCGGGACCAACTACACAGATACGCAGTATTTT
CASRGIGTNYTDTQYF
>TRBJ2-3|TRBV12-3/TRBV12-4|few|.
TGTGCCAGCAGTTTTACTGTAGGGTCTGTTCTGCCAGATACGCAGTATTTT
CASSFTVGSVLPDTQYF
>TRBJ2-7|TRBV27|few|.
TGTGCCAGCAGTTTATCATCCGGGGCTCCCTACGAGCAGTACTTC
CASSLSSGAPYEQYF
>TRBJ2-1|TRBV7-9|.|.
TGTGCCAGCAGCTTGGTCCCGGCCCACAATGAGCAGTTCTTC
CASSLVPAHNEQFF
>TRBJ1-2|TRBV2|.|.
TGTGCCAGCAGTGACGTGGGACTCTATGGCTACACCTTC
CASSDVGLYGYTF
>TRBJ2-3|TRBV5-1|many|.
TGTGCCAGCAGCTTAGGGGCTAGCACAGATACGCAGTATTTT
CASSLGASTDTQYF
>TRBJ2-5|TRBV29-1|.|TRBD2
TGCAGCGTTGCGGGGGGAGGGTACCAAGAGACCCAGTACTTC
CSVAGGGYQETQYF
>TRBJ2-3|TRBV2|.|.
TGTGCCAGCAGTGCGATCCCCCAGGGGGGCTTGACAGATACGCAGTATTTT
CASSAIPQGGLTDTQYF
>TRBJ1-5|TRBV28|.|.
TGTGCCAGCAGTGATACCGGGACTCCTCTTTTGCCCCAGCATTTT
CASSDTGTPLLPQHF
>TRBJ2-3|TRBV20-1|.|.
TGCAGTGCTAGTTCAGGAGGAGGGTACACAGATACGCAGTATTTT
CSASSGGGYTDTQYF
>TRBJ2-1|TRBV4-2|few|TRBD1
TGTGCCAGCAGCCAAGCCGGGACAGCTTCCTACAATGAGCAGTTCTTC
CASSQAGTASYNEQFF
>TRBJ1-4|TRBV11-2|few|.
TGTGCCAGCAGCCACGGGAAGGTACCACTAAAAAGCGGGGAAAAACTGTTTTTT
CASSHGKVPLKSGEKLFF
>TRBJ2-3|TRBV6-1|few|.
TGTGCCAGCAGTGAAGCAGGCAGGGTCTGGAAGCAGTATTTT
CASSEAGRVWKQYF
>TRBJ2-7|TRBV5-1|.|.
TGCGCCAGCACCGCCGGGGGGACAGCAGAGCACTACGAGCAGTACTTC
CASTAGGTAEHYEQYF
>TRBJ1-1|TRBV20-1|.|TRBD1
TGCAGTGCTTATAGATCAAAGTTCACCGGACAGGGCCGTATCAACACTGAAGCTTTCTTT
CSAYRSKFTGQGRINTEAFF
>TRBJ2-1|TRBV4-2|.|.
TGTGCCAGCAGCCAAGATAAACAGGGACCTCTCAATGAGCAGTTTTTC
CASSQDKQGPLNEQFF
>TRBJ2-3|TRBV20-1|.|.
TGCAGTGCCCCCTACGACCCAACTAACACAGATACGCAGTATTTT
CSAPYDPTNTDTQYF
>TRBJ2-1|TRBV5-1|.|.
TGCGCCAGCAGCTTGGAGGCAGACTGGGTAACTCTCCTGTTCTTC
CASSLEADWVTLLFF
>TRBJ2-7|TRBV20-1|few|TRBD2
TGCAGTGCTCATCCGGGACTAGCGAAGGGATGGAACTCCTACGAGCAGTACTTC
CSAHPGLAKGWNSYEQYF